The 25 T cell receptor beta chains below all came from one sample that was sequenced in a study of blood T cell repertoires in COVID-19. TCRdb keeps only in-frame clones here, not all; method: immunoSEQ multiplex PCR. The top ten hold around 5% of the sample, which has 50,000 to 65,000 clones, 70% to 90% seen once. Sequenced sample: peripheral blood. All receptors come from a man aged 60 to 75 with acute or convalescent COVID-19.

The chain recombines TRBV7-3 with TRBJ2-3; D might be TRBD1 (5 bases). Trimming shortened V by 5 bases and J by 2 bases, and 17 bases separated the two germline ends. Germline CDR1 is SGHTA and CDR2 is FQGTGA. The CDR3 is made up of 16 amino acids. CDR3 region: CASSVGHQSNTDTQYF. For the CDR3, the DNA is TGTGCCAGCAGCGTTGGACATCAGTCCAACACAGATACGCAGTATTTT.

The chain uses TRBV19 and TRBJ2-3; 9 bases are a match to TRBD1. The CDR3 runs to 14 residues. The V gene end was trimmed by 6 bases and the J gene end by 4 bases; junction bases not matched to a gene: 5. Per the germline V gene, CDR1 is LNHDA and CDR2 is SQIVND (reference sequence). CDR3 loop: CASRQDRGADTQYF. The CDR3 DNA is TGTGCCAGTAGGCAGGACAGGGGAGCAGATACGCAGTATTTT.

The V gene is TRBV20-1, the J gene TRBJ1-1; D gene ambiguous. The V and J ends lost 5 bases and 5 bases respectively, with 9 bases between them. Germline loops: CDR1 DFQATT, CDR2 SNEGSKA (reference sequence). The CDR3 contains 11 residues. CDR3 coding DNA: TGCAGTGCTGTAGAGGGTACTGAAGCTTTCTTT. As protein: CSAVEGTEAFF.

The chain carries TRBV2 and TRBJ2-2, with 7 nucleotides matching TRBD2. Looked up from germline, CDR1 is SNHLY and CDR2 is FYNNEI. V shed 7 bases, J shed 3 bases, and the junction held 5 bases outside the gene matches. The CDR3 is made up of 14 amino acids. The CDR3 sequence: CASMWEGHTGELFF. CDR3 coding DNA: TGTGCCAGCATGTGGGAGGGTCACACCGGGGAGCTGTTTTTT.

The chain couples TRBV6-5 to TRBJ2-2; 9 nucleotides match TRBD1. The CDR3 runs 14 residues. Germline V CDR1 and CDR2: MNHEY, SVGAGI. V shed 6 bases and J 5 bases; nucleotides not matched to a gene: 4. Here the CDR3 reads CASSRTGVTGELFF. CDR3 bases: TGTGCCAGCAGCCGGACAGGGGTAACCGGGGAGCTGTTTTTT.

The V gene is TRBV27, the J gene TRBJ2-7; 7 bases are shared with TRBD2. Trimming at V came to 5 bases and at J to 5 bases, leaving 6 bases not matched to a gene. CDR3 size: 13 residues. CDR1 and CDR2 (germline): MNHEY, SMNVEV (reference sequence). The CDR3 coding sequence is TGTGCCAGCAGTCTCAGGGAGGGCGACGAGCAGTACTTC. Protein: CASSLREGDEQYF.

The chain has TRBV9 and TRBJ2-7; the D is unclear. V lost 3 bases and J 3 bases, leaving 13 bases between the germline ends. CDR1 SGDLS and CDR2 YYNGEE come from the germline V gene. The CDR3 is 14 amino acids. CDR3 amino acids: CASSAGPTLYEQYF. Written as DNA, the CDR3 is TGTGCCAGCAGCGCGGGTCCCACTCTCTACGAGCAGTACTTC.

J is TRBJ1-2 and V is TRBV28; 8 bases match TRBD1. The ends lost 6 bases at V and 4 bases at J; junction bases unmatched: 10. The CDR3 covers 15 residues. Per the germline V gene, CDR1 is MDHEN and CDR2 is SYDVKM. The CDR3 coding sequence is TGTGCCAGCAGGATGTGGACAGGGACAAGCTATGGCTACACCTTC. As protein: CASRMWTGTSYGYTF.

The chain uses TRBV12-3 or TRBV12-4 and TRBJ2-1; D call uncertain. The CDR3 consists of 12 residues. V gave up 6 bases and J gave up 11 bases, with 14 bases separating them. For the CDR3, the DNA is TGTGCCAGCAGCCCGACCCGACTTAAGCAGTTCTTC. Protein product: CASSPTRLKQFF.

The chain links TRBV6-2 or TRBV6-3 to TRBJ2-5; 9 bases agree with TRBD1. There are 15 residues in the CDR3. V dropped 4 bases and J dropped 5; count of bases not matched to a gene: 8. Germline CDR1 MNHEY, CDR2 SVGEGT. CDR3 coding DNA: TGTGCCAGCAGTTTCCCGGGACAGGGTTTGGAGACCCAGTACTTC. Its translation: CASSFPGQGLETQYF.

The rearrangement links TRBV4-1 to TRBJ2-2; 11 bases align to TRBD2. Germline assignment: CDR1 MGHRA and CDR2 YSYEKL. The trim removed 0 bases at V and 5 bases at J, leaving 2 bases unmatched. This CDR3 has 16 residues. CDR3 loop: CASSQESSGRTGELFF. The CDR3 DNA follows: TGCGCCAGCAGCCAAGAGTCTAGCGGGAGGACCGGGGAGCTGTTTTTT.

J is TRBJ1-1 and V is TRBV28; 9 nucleotides align to TRBD1. V shed 7 bases and J 6 bases; nucleotides not matched to a gene: 15. Per the germline V gene, CDR1 is MDHEN and CDR2 is SYDVKM. The CDR3 totals 16 residues. Written as DNA, the CDR3 is TGTGCCAGCACATCCGCCGGGACAGGGTTAGGCGCTGAAGCTTTCTTT. Its translation is CASTSAGTGLGAEAFF.

This chain uses TRBV5-1 with TRBJ1-6; D is perhaps TRBD1 (5 bases). The length of the CDR3 is 15 residues. Trimming stripped 0 bases from V and 8 bases from J, with 12 bases between. Germline lookup yields CDR1 SGHRS and CDR2 YFSETQ. The CDR3 loop is CASSLAGGRYSPLHF. The CDR3 DNA reads TGCGCCAGCAGCTTGGCGGGGGGTCGGTATTCACCCCTCCACTTT.

The chain recombines TRBV24-1 with TRBJ2-1; TRBD1 matches at 9 bases. The CDR3 totals 14 residues. Germline assignment: CDR1 KGHDR and CDR2 SFDVKD. Germline trimming cut 6 bases from V and 6 bases from J; bases unmatched to any gene: 5. This chain's CDR3 is CATSLQGARNEQFF. The CDR3 nucleotides are TGTGCCACCAGTCTACAGGGGGCGCGCAATGAGCAGTTCTTC.

The J gene is TRBJ2-7, the V gene TRBV5-1; 9 positions match TRBD1. Germline lookup yields CDR1 SGHRS and CDR2 YFSETQ. This CDR3 has 15 amino acids. With V trimmed by 0 bases and J by 1 base, 2 bases remained unmatched. The DNA for the CDR3 is TGCGCCAGCAGCTTGGGTGGGACAGGGTCCTACGAGCAGTACTTC. Residues: CASSLGGTGSYEQYF.

The chain recombines TRBV6-5 with TRBJ2-1, with a possible D match to TRBD1 (6 bases). The CDR3 is made up of 15 amino acids. The V gene's germline CDR1 is MNHEY and CDR2 SVGAGI. The V end was cut by 2 bases, the J end by 16 bases, with 24 bases between. The CDR3 bases are TGTGCCAGCAGTTACCCTATCGATATGGTGGGACAAGAATTCTTC. This gives the protein CASSYPIDMVGQEFF.

The V call is TRBV3-1 (or the pseudogene TRBV3-2), the J call TRBJ2-2, with TRBD2 matching 11 bases. Losses at the gene ends were 4 bases for V and 5 bases for J; bases not matched to a gene: 3. CDR3 length: 15 residues. Germline V lookup: CDR1 LGHDT, CDR2 YNNKEL (reference sequence). CDR3 sequence (DNA): TGTGCCAGCAGCCTTAGACTAGCGGGAACCGGGGAGCTGTTTTTT. It specifies CASSLRLAGTGELFF.

The V gene is TRBV19, the J gene TRBJ2-1; TRBD2 matches 13 bases. Germline V gene sequence: CDR1 LNHDA, CDR2 SQIVND (reference sequence). This CDR3 has 18 residues. Trimming cost V 5 bases and J 0 bases; bases outside gene matches: 7. The CDR3 loop reads CASSDWTSGGYSYNEQFF. CDR3 DNA: TGTGCCAGTAGTGATTGGACTAGCGGGGGATACTCCTACAATGAGCAGTTCTTC. Variable domain in full (rest from reference TRBV19 and TRBJ2-1): DGGITQSPKYLFRKEGQNVTLSCEQNLNHDAMYWYRQDPGQGLRLIYYSQIVNDFQKGDIAEGYSVSREKKESFPLTVTSAQKNPTAFYLCASSDWTSGGYSYNEQFFGPGTRLTVL.

The V and J genes are TRBV10-3 and TRBJ2-7; 16 positions agree with TRBD2. Germline values: CDR1 ENHRY, CDR2 SYGVKD. The CDR3 is 18 residues long. J gave up 1 base and V 8 bases, and 11 bases lay outside the gene matches. CDR3: CAIEATGTSGRGSYEQYF. The CDR3 region has the DNA TGTGCCATCGAGGCCACCGGGACTAGCGGGAGGGGTTCCTACGAGCAGTACTTC.

There are a few counts of this clone. V is TRBV5-1 and J is TRBJ2-3; perhaps TRBD2 as D (6 bases). V was shortened by 0 bases and J by 1 base, with 24 bases between the two germline ends. The germline gives CDR1 SGHRS, CDR2 YFSETQ. CDR3 length equals 20 residues. The CDR3 loop reads CASSLARSFGRGGGTDTQYF. Here the CDR3 DNA reads TGCGCCAGCAGCTTGGCCCGTAGTTTTGGCCGTGGCGGGGGCACAGATACGCAGTATTTT.

The CDR3 loop reads CASSGWDRTGNTIYF. In DNA form, the CDR3 reads TGTGCCAGCAGTGGCTGGGACAGAACTGGAAACACCATATATTTT. The gene calls are TRBV25-1 and TRBJ1-3; 7 nucleotides match TRBD1. Germline loops: CDR1 MGHDK, CDR2 SYGVNS. This CDR3 comprises 15 residues. The V gene end was trimmed by 4 bases and the J gene end by 2 bases; junction bases not matched to a gene: 5. The complete variable domain, with remaining parts taken from reference TRBV25-1 and TRBJ1-3, reads EADIYQTPRYLVIGTGKKITLECSQTMGHDKMYWYQQDPGMELHLIHYSYGVNSTEKGDLSSESTVSRIRTEHFPLTLESARPSHTSQYLCASSGWDRTGNTIYFGEGSWLTVV.

The V and J genes are TRBV5-1 and TRBJ1-2; 9 positions match TRBD1. The CDR3 is 15 amino acids. Germline CDR1 and CDR2: SGHRS and YFSETQ. V trimming: 0 bases; J trimming: 1 base; junction bases outside the gene matches: 1. The CDR3: CASSLGTGVNYGYTF. CDR3 in DNA: TGCGCCAGCAGCTTGGGGACAGGGGTTAACTATGGCTACACCTTC.

The J gene is TRBJ1-6, the V gene TRBV19; 7 bases line up with TRBD1. Looked up from germline, CDR1 is LNHDA and CDR2 is SQIVND (reference sequence). The CDR3 loop spans 14 amino acids. V was clipped by 5 bases and J by 9 bases; unmatched bases: 7. CDR3 protein: CASSLRGKGSPLHF. The CDR3 DNA reads TGTGCCAGTAGTCTCAGGGGGAAGGGTTCACCCCTCCACTTT.

This chain links TRBV6-5 with TRBJ2-1; perhaps TRBD1 as D (6 bases). V was cut by 6 bases and J by 4 bases, with 10 bases left in between. Germline CDR1 MNHEY, CDR2 SVGAGI. This CDR3 has 13 residues. CDR3 amino acids: CASRTGNYNEQFF. The DNA of the CDR3 is TGTGCCAGCAGGACAGGTAATTACAATGAGCAGTTCTTC.

The V and J genes are TRBV7-7 and TRBJ2-2, with 8 bases aligning to TRBD1. CDR1 SSHAT and CDR2 FNYEAQ come from the germline V gene (reference sequence). V lost 5 bases, J lost 4 bases, and 6 bases stayed unmatched. The CDR3 extends over 15 amino acids. As DNA, the CDR3 is TGTGCCAGCAGCCTTACAGGGGGTAGCACCGGGGAGCTGTTTTTT. This codes for CASSLTGGSTGELFF.